Sequencing of this T cell receptor beta chain was carried out in a study of radiation and T cells in renal cell carcinoma. About the study: Nephrectomy followed 15 Gy stereotactic body radiation by 4 weeks.

Method: immunoSEQ multiplex PCR; TCRdb's copy keeps in-frame clones and lacks some. The profile covers 120,000 or so clones, with around 89% appearing a single time and 5.8% taken by the ten largest. Specified time point: blood 2 weeks post-SBRT. Treatment reported: 15 Gy SBRT to primary tumor, nephrectomy 4 weeks later. Germline CDR1 and CDR2: LGHNA and YSLEER. The CDR3 consists of 17 residues. The V gene lost 0 bases and the J gene lost 4 bases, with 18 bases spanning the gap. This sample comprised blood, obtained from a patient whose treatment included radiotherapy and nephrectomy. The origin of this receptor is an older woman with renal cell carcinoma. V usage is TRBV4-3 and J usage is TRBJ1-2, with D hard to call. CDR3 amino acids: CASSQDLTAGPSYGYTF. CDR3 nucleotides: TGCGCCAGCAGCCAAGATCTAACCGCAGGCCCGTCCTATGGCTACACCTTC.